These T cell receptor beta chains were read from a single sample in a study of regulatory T cells in long-lasting Graves disease. TCRdb passed the multiplex PCR reads through MiXCR, listing each CDR3 protein once. Seen here are around 250,000 distinct CDR3 sequences, about 17% observed once, and the top ten hold 12% to 15%. This sample also appeared in a second study, on T cells in Graves' hyperthyroidism and ophthalmopathy.

The sample was peripheral blood mononuclear cells (PBMCs), taken at new diagnosis, from a patient treated with antithyroid drugs. The receptors derive from a woman in her 30s with Graves disease. Each CDR3 is given with its conserved first and last residue. Each record gives: clone size, J gene, V gene, D gene, CDR3 DNA, CDR3 protein. A D gene is named only where the DNA matches it firmly. Expanded clones are given a class, and other clones once, few, many or no size at all.

-,TRBJ2-1,TRBV20-1,TRBD2,TGCAGTGCCCCCGGGACTAGCGGGGGGGATGAGCAGTTCTTC,CSAPGTSGGDEQFF
many,TRBJ2-1,TRBV12-3/TRBV12-4,-,TGTGCCAGCAGTTTCGATGTGGGGCTTGAGCAGTTCTTC,CASSFDVGLEQFF
many,TRBJ1-2,TRBV2,-,TGTGCCAGCAGTGACAGGGAAAAGGACTATGGCTACACCTTC,CASSDREKDYGYTF
-,TRBJ1-3,TRBV7-6,TRBD1,TGTGCCAGCAGCTTAGGTGTCAGGGGGATCTCTGGAAACACCATATATTTT,CASSLGVRGISGNTIYF
-,TRBJ2-1,TRBV18,-,TGTGCCAGCTCACCGTCTAGCGTGAGCTCCTACAATGAGCAGTTCTTC,CASSPSSVSSYNEQFF
few,TRBJ2-2,TRBV19,-,TGTGCCAGTAAAAGGGCCCGCGGGGACACCGGGGAGCTGTTTTTT,CASKRARGDTGELFF
many,TRBJ1-4,TRBV20-1,-,TGCAGTGCCATCAGGACCGGGGATGAAAAACTGTTTTTT,CSAIRTGDEKLFF
many,TRBJ2-2,TRBV5-1,-,TGCGCCAGCAGCCCAGGTGGGGCAAGCGGGGAGCTGTTTTTT,CASSPGGASGELFF
many,TRBJ1-6,TRBV7-8,TRBD1,TGTGCCAGTCGACAGGGGGATGGTAGTTCACCCCTCCACTTT,CASRQGDGSSPLHF
many,TRBJ2-1,TRBV5-1,-,TGCGCCAGCAGCTTGGATCCAGGCTCGAGCTCCTACAATGAGCAGTTCTTC,CASSLDPGSSSYNEQFF
many,TRBJ1-5,TRBV19,-,TGTGCCAGTAGTATAGGGGTCGCTCAGCCCCAGCATTTT,CASSIGVAQPQHF
many,TRBJ2-7,TRBV20-1,TRBD1,TGCAGTGCTACGGACAGGGATCAGAGCGAGCAGTACTTC,CSATDRDQSEQYF
many,TRBJ2-6,TRBV27,-,TGTGCCAGCAGTTTGGGTCCTGGGGCCAACGTCCTGACTTTC,CASSLGPGANVLTF
-,TRBJ1-1,TRBV18,TRBD1,TGTGCCAGCTCAAAGGACAGGCGAGTGAACACTGAAGCTTTCTTT,CASSKDRRVNTEAFF
many,TRBJ2-1,TRBV3-1,-,TGTGCCAGCAGCCCACGCTGGGACACCGACTACAATGAGCAGTTCTTC,CASSPRWDTDYNEQFF
many,TRBJ1-1,TRBV19,TRBD1,TGTGCCAGTAGTATAGAAAGGACAGGGGAAAACACTGAAGCTTTCTTT,CASSIERTGENTEAFF
-,TRBJ1-2,TRBV5-1,TRBD1,TGCGCCAGCAGCATTGGGGGGACAGGGAGTAACTATGGCTACACCTTC,CASSIGGTGSNYGYTF
many,TRBJ2-3,TRBV20-1,TRBD2,TGCAGTGCTAGAGAAGCGGGGATCGTCACAGATACGCAGTATTTT,CSAREAGIVTDTQYF
many,TRBJ1-5,TRBV18,TRBD1,TGTGCCAGCTCGACAGGGGCTCAGCCCCAGCATTTT,CASSTGAQPQHF
-,TRBJ1-1,TRBV7-9,TRBD1,TGTGCCAGCAGCCCAAACCCGGACAGGAGGGCTTTCTTT,CASSPNPDRRAFF
many,TRBJ1-1,TRBV20-1,TRBD1,TGCAGTGCTATGGGACCGAGACAGGGACAATTGAGTGAAGCTTTCTTT,CSAMGPRQGQLSEAFF
many,TRBJ1-4,TRBV15,-,TGTGCCACCAGCGCCCGCCGGGGCAAGGCTAATGAAAAACTGTTTTTT,CATSARRGKANEKLFF
many,TRBJ2-1,TRBV14,-,TGTGCCAGCAGCCAACAGGGATTGCATGAGCAGTTCTTC,CASSQQGLHEQFF
-,TRBJ2-7,TRBV2,TRBD2,TGTGCCAGCAGTGCGGGACTAGCGGGGGGATACTACGAGCAGTACTTC,CASSAGLAGGYYEQYF